Shown below are 23 T cell receptor beta chains from a single sample sequenced in a study of cytomegalovirus exposure and HLA in healthy donors. Primers included in the PCR were 60 Vbeta and 13 Jbeta primers. Clones were sequenced by immunoSEQ multiplex PCR, and TCRdb holds only the in-frame ones, with some missing. The sample records roughly 140,000 clones, approximately 77% being singletons. What was sequenced was PBMCs. The receptors here all came from a man younger than 35 in good health and CMV-seronegative.

This clone was counted only a few times. The CDR3 DNA is TGCGCCAGCAGGCTGGACAGTTCCGGGGAGCTGTTTTTT. It yields the protein CASRLDSSGELFF. The chain has TRBV5-1 and TRBJ2-2; a possible D gene is TRBD1 (6 bases). V dropped 5 bases and J dropped 6 bases, with 11 bases sitting between them. CDR1 and CDR2 (germline): SGHRS, YFSETQ. CDR3 length: 13 residues.

The chain couples TRBV7-9 to TRBJ2-5, with 12 bases identical to TRBD2. The J call may be incorrect, as the DNA end agrees better with TRBJ2-7. The CDR3 is 17 residues long. Germline values: CDR1 SEHNR, CDR2 FQNEAQ (reference sequence). In DNA, the CDR3 is TGTGCCAGCAGTCGGCGGACTAGCGGGATCTCGGGGTACGAGCAGTACTTC. Its protein product is CASSRRTSGISGYEQYF.

The V call is TRBV11-2, the J call TRBJ2-7, with 7 bases fitting TRBD2. Trimming at V came to 5 bases and at J to 4 bases, leaving 11 bases not matched to a gene. CDR3 size: 15 residues. Looked up from germline, CDR1 is SGHAT and CDR2 is FQNNGV. CDR3 coding DNA: TGTGCCAGCAGCCAATCGGGACTACAGAAATACGAGCAGTACTTC. It codes for CASSQSGLQKYEQYF. The whole variable domain, remainder taken from reference TRBV11-2 and TRBJ2-7, is EAGVAQSPRYKIIEKRQSVAFWCNPISGHATLYWYQQILGQGPKLLIQFQNNGVVDDSQLPKDRFSAERLKGVDSTLKIQPAKLEDSAVYLCASSQSGLQKYEQYFGPGTRLTVT.

The chain links TRBV7-2 to TRBJ2-5, with no clear D. Trimming took off 1 base at V and 4 bases at J, with 10 bases between the two ends. Germline V CDR1 and CDR2: SGHTA, FQGNSA. The CDR3 has 14 residues. In nucleotides, the CDR3 is TGTGCCAGCAGCTTAGGAGGTTCGGGAGAGACCCAGTACTTC. Translating gives CASSLGGSGETQYF.

V is TRBV9 and J is TRBJ1-2; the D gene is possibly TRBD1 (5 bases). The CDR3 has 15 residues. Trimming shortened V by 1 base and J by 7 bases, and 17 bases separated the two germline ends. Germline assignment: CDR1 SGDLS and CDR2 YYNGEE. The CDR3 is CASSVWAGQPRGYTF. The CDR3 bases are TGTGCCAGCAGCGTATGGGCAGGGCAACCCCGTGGCTACACCTTC.

The sample holds one count of this clone. The chain is built from TRBV5-1 and TRBJ2-1; D is possibly TRBD2 (6 bases). Germline CDR1 reads SGHRS; CDR2 reads YFSETQ. V gave up 0 bases and J gave up 2 bases, with 18 bases separating them. The CDR3 extends over 18 amino acids. The CDR3 is CASSLEGSFGGAYNEQFF. In nucleotides, the CDR3 is TGCGCCAGCAGCTTGGAGGGGTCTTTCGGAGGGGCCTACAATGAGCAGTTCTTC.

This clone turned up a few times. The chain links TRBV6-5 to TRBJ2-3; 8 bases agree with TRBD1. Looked up from germline, CDR1 is MNHEY and CDR2 is SVGAGI. J was trimmed by 12 bases and V by 4 bases; bases with no gene match: 9. There are 13 residues in the CDR3. The CDR3 DNA is TGTGCCAGCAGTTCACCAGGGGGCGGAGAACAGTATTTT. Its protein is CASSSPGGGEQYF.

This clone came up a few times. J is TRBJ1-2 and V is TRBV28, with D possibly matching TRBD1 (6 bases). CDR1 and CDR2 from the germline V gene are MDHEN and SYDVKM. The CDR3 is made up of 14 amino acids. The V end was cut by 7 bases, the J end by 0 bases, with 12 bases between. CDR3: CASTYRTANYGYTF. As DNA, the CDR3 is TGTGCCAGCACATACAGGACAGCTAACTATGGCTACACCTTC.

The chain joins TRBV19 to TRBJ2-1; 15 bases agree with TRBD2. The CDR3 consists of 19 residues. V trimming: 4 bases; J trimming: 5 bases; junction bases outside the gene matches: 12. Germline CDR1 and CDR2: LNHDA and SQIVND (reference sequence). Written as DNA, the CDR3 is TGTGCCAGTAGTACCCGAGGACTAGCGGGAGGGCCAGAAGACAATGAGCAGTTCTTC. Amino acids: CASSTRGLAGGPEDNEQFF.

This clone was observed a few times. The rearrangement uses TRBV27 and TRBJ1-5; no clear D. Germline CDR1 reads MNHEY; CDR2 reads SMNVEV (reference sequence). V lost 5 bases, J lost 4 bases, and 6 bases lay in between. CDR3 length: 12 amino acids. The CDR3 protein is CASSPNNQPQHF. In DNA form, the CDR3 reads TGTGCCAGCAGTCCTAATAATCAGCCCCAGCATTTT.

Concerning this clone itself: Germline and junction disagree at one end, which may indicate a read error. The CDR3 region has the DNA TGTTCCAGCAGCTTACTAGGTTTGCGGGTTCATGAGCAGTTCTTC. Its translation is CSSSLLGLRVHEQFF. V usage is TRBV7-9 and J usage is TRBJ2-1, with D possibly TRBD2 on 5 matching bases. This CDR3 has 15 amino acids. The V gene's germline CDR1 is SEHNR and CDR2 FQNEAQ (reference sequence).

This clone has just one count. The J gene is TRBJ1-2, the V gene TRBV6-5; 9 bases align to TRBD1. The germline CDR1 and CDR2 sequences are MNHEY and SVGAGI. This CDR3 comprises 13 residues. Trimming cost V 6 bases and J 7 bases; bases outside gene matches: 6. The CDR3 protein is CASSYTGGIGYTF. CDR3 coding DNA: TGTGCCAGCAGCTATACAGGGGGCATTGGCTACACCTTC.

This chain links TRBV27 with TRBJ1-2; 11 positions match TRBD1. The length of the CDR3 is 14 residues. The germline V gene encodes CDR1 MNHEY and CDR2 SMNVEV (reference sequence). Germline trimming cut 8 bases from V and 8 bases from J; bases unmatched to any gene: 10. This chain's CDR3 is CASRWTGGAGGYTF. DNA for the CDR3: TGTGCCAGCCGCTGGACAGGGGGCGCCGGAGGCTACACCTTC.

The CDR3 DNA follows: TGTGCCAGCAGTTCCAGACTAGCGGGAGGGCCGAGCACAGATACGCAGTATTTT. The encoded protein is CASSSRLAGGPSTDTQYF. The chain combines TRBV28 with TRBJ2-3; 14 nucleotides agree with TRBD2. With 4 bases clipped from V and 0 bases from J, the junction kept 6 bases outside the gene matches. There are 18 residues in the CDR3. CDR1 is MDHEN and CDR2 is SYDVKM in the germline V gene.

The rearrangement uses TRBV5-5 and TRBJ1-1, with a tentative D call TRBD1 (5 bases). The CDR3 spans 15 residues. V lost 4 bases to trimming and J lost 2 bases, with 15 bases between them. Germline V lookup: CDR1 SGHKS, CDR2 YYEKEE (reference sequence). DNA of the CDR3: TGTGCCAGCAGCCTGACAGTACAGCCCAACACTGAAGCTTTCTTT. This encodes CASSLTVQPNTEAFF.

The J gene is TRBJ1-1, the V gene TRBV30; 7 nucleotides match TRBD1. Unmatched junction bases numbered 7, after V lost 7 bases and J lost 2 bases. Germline V gene data show CDR1 as GTSNPN and CDR2 as SVGIG (reference sequence). This CDR3 comprises 13 residues. Written as DNA, the CDR3 is TGTGCCTTAAACAGGGGATTCAACACTGAAGCTTTCTTT. This codes for CALNRGFNTEAFF.

The chain couples TRBV7-9 to TRBJ1-2; D gene uncertain. The length of the CDR3 is 18 residues. The V gene lost 4 bases and the J gene lost 0 bases, with 21 bases spanning the gap. Per germline, CDR1 SEHNR and CDR2 FQNEAQ (reference sequence). The DNA for the CDR3 is TGTGCCAGCAGCTCCCGGTGGGCAAAAACGGAACCTAACTATGGCTACACCTTC. Protein sequence: CASSSRWAKTEPNYGYTF. Based on the CDR3 plus reference TRBV7-9 and TRBJ1-2, the full variable domain is DTGVSQNPRHKITKRGQNVTFRCDPISEHNRLYWYRQTLGQGPEFLTYFQNEAQLEKSRLLSDRFSAERPKGSFSTLEIQRTEQGDSAMYLCASSSRWAKTEPNYGYTFGSGTRLTVV.

The chain combines TRBV27 with TRBJ1-1; D is undetermined. Looked up from germline, CDR1 is MNHEY and CDR2 is SMNVEV (reference sequence). CDR3 length: 14 residues. Trimming took 5 bases from V and 1 from J, leaving 11 bases between them. CDR3 residues: CASSTQQPNTEAFF. The CDR3 DNA sequence: TGTGCCAGCAGTACCCAACAGCCGAACACTGAAGCTTTCTTT.

The genes are TRBV7-2 and TRBJ2-3, with D possibly TRBD1 on 5 matching bases. V shed 0 bases and J shed 0 bases, with 13 bases lying between them. This CDR3 contains 17 residues. The germline gives CDR1 SGHTA, CDR2 FQGNSA. The CDR3, as DNA: TGTGCCAGCAGCTTAGCGCAGGGCCCCGTAAGCACAGATACGCAGTATTTT. As protein: CASSLAQGPVSTDTQYF.

Regarding this clone: At one of its ends the junction is not consistent with the germline gene, which may arise from a read error. The CDR3 region is CSSSLTLGTYNEQFF. The CDR3 DNA sequence: TGTTCCAGCAGCCTAACACTGGGCACCTACAATGAGCAGTTCTTC. The chain joins TRBV7-9 to TRBJ2-1; D gene ambiguous. Germline V gene sequence: CDR1 SEHNR, CDR2 FQNEAQ (reference sequence). The CDR3 length is 15 residues. Full variable domain (outside the CDR3, taken from reference TRBV7-9 and TRBJ2-1): DTGVSQNPRHKITKRGQNVTFRCDPISEHNRLYWYRQTLGQGPEFLTYFQNEAQLEKSRLLSDRFSAERPKGSFSTLEIQRTEQGDSAMYLCSSSLTLGTYNEQFFGPGTRLTVL.

This clone was seen a few times. The gene calls are TRBV4-3 and TRBJ2-3, with 12 bases identical to TRBD2. Germline V lookup: CDR1 LGHNA, CDR2 YSLEER. This CDR3 is 16 amino acids long. Trimming cost V 4 bases and J 3 bases; bases outside gene matches: 5. CDR3 loop: CASSLRLAGETDTQYF. The CDR3 bases are TGCGCCAGCAGCCTCCGACTAGCGGGAGAGACAGATACGCAGTATTTT.

The chain uses TRBV28 and TRBJ2-3; tentatively, D is TRBD1 (6 bases). V was clipped by 3 bases and J by 4 bases, with 26 bases between them. CDR1 is MDHEN and CDR2 is SYDVKM in the germline V gene. The CDR3 loop spans 19 amino acids. CDR3 residues: CASSFSLPSLARGADTQYF. The CDR3, as DNA: TGTGCCAGCAGTTTTTCCCTCCCCTCTTTGGCCAGGGGAGCAGATACGCAGTATTTT.

V gene TRBV2 combines with J gene TRBJ2-1; D is perhaps TRBD2 (6 bases). The CDR3 has 15 residues. The V end was cut by 6 bases, the J end by 8 bases, with 20 bases between. Germline V CDR1 and CDR2: SNHLY, FYNNEI. CDR3 protein: CASSDSLATLHEQFF. Here the CDR3 DNA reads TGTGCCAGCAGCGATTCACTAGCTACTCTACATGAGCAGTTCTTC.